The rows below give T cell receptor beta chains drawn from one sample of a study of cytomegalovirus exposure and HLA in healthy donors. Some clones are missing from TCRdb's copy, which holds only in-frame ones; the method was immunoSEQ multiplex PCR. The repertoire holds around 200,000 clones, roughly 90% seen once, with less than 0.35% in the top ten. The sequenced sample was PBMCs. These receptors all stem from a woman in her thirties in good health and CMV-seronegative. Both conserved end residues are part of each CDR3. The order of the fields is J gene, V gene, clone size, D gene, CDR3 protein, CDR3 DNA. A D gene is named only where the DNA matches it firmly. Clone size is stated in some rows and not others, as once, few, many or a class when expanded.

TRBJ2-5,TRBV5-1,NA,NA,CASSLMVGGEETQYF,TGCGCCAGCAGCTTGATGGTGGGCGGGGAAGAGACCCAGTACTTC
TRBJ1-1,TRBV28,NA,NA,CASSYRVRTTEAFF,TGTGCCAGCAGTTACAGGGTCCGAACCACTGAAGCTTTCTTT
TRBJ2-3,TRBV6-6,NA,NA,CASSYITGRGTDTQYF,TGTGCCAGCAGTTACATCACAGGGAGGGGCACAGATACGCAGTATTTT
TRBJ2-5,TRBV28,NA,TRBD1,CASNTGEETQYF,TGTGCCAGCAACACAGGGGAAGAGACCCAGTACTTC
TRBJ2-2,TRBV19,NA,TRBD2,CASSAGLGSGELFF,TGTGCCAGTAGTGCAGGACTAGGATCCGGGGAGCTGTTTTTT
TRBJ1-1,TRBV9,few,NA,CASSEGGANTEAFF,TGTGCCAGCAGCGAGGGTGGGGCGAACACTGAAGCTTTCTTT
TRBJ1-4,TRBV27,NA,TRBD1,CASSRQGLNEKLFF,TGTGCCAGCAGTAGACAGGGGTTAAATGAAAAACTGTTTTTT
TRBJ2-3,TRBV7-9,NA,NA,CASSTGSADTQYF,TGTGCCAGCAGCACAGGGTCAGCAGATACGCAGTATTTT
TRBJ2-7,TRBV7-3,once,TRBD1,CASSPGQGPYEQYF,TGTGCCAGCAGCCCCGGACAGGGCCCCTACGAGCAGTACTTC
TRBJ2-5,TRBV19,NA,NA,CASSIDEEETQYF,TGTGCCAGTAGTATAGACGAGGAAGAGACCCAGTACTTC
TRBJ2-1,TRBV10-1,once,NA,CASSERGRDPKREQFF,TGCGCCAGCAGTGAAAGGGGCAGGGATCCGAAACGGGAGCAGTTCTTC
TRBJ2-6,TRBV6-1,NA,NA,CASSDLRVLWGANVLTF,TGTGCCAGCAGTGACCTCAGGGTCCTGTGGGGGGCCAACGTCCTGACTTTC
TRBJ2-3,TRBV7-9,NA,NA,CASSLDRGDTQYF,TGTGCCAGCAGCTTAGATAGGGGAGATACGCAGTATTTT
TRBJ2-7,TRBV4-2,NA,NA,CASSLGTPRGYEQYF,TGTGCCAGCAGCCTGGGGACACCGAGAGGCTACGAGCAGTACTTC
TRBJ1-1,TRBV10-3,NA,TRBD1,CAIGQDLNTEAFF,TGTGCCATCGGACAGGACTTGAACACTGAAGCTTTCTTT
TRBJ2-3,TRBV7-2,NA,NA,CASSLYGARGTDTQYF,TGTGCCAGCAGCTTATATGGGGCCCGAGGCACAGATACGCAGTATTTT
TRBJ2-5,TRBV25-1,NA,NA,CASSERQETQYF,TGTGCCAGCAGTGAACGCCAAGAGACCCAGTACTTC
TRBJ2-2,TRBV29-1,NA,TRBD1,CSAGQTNTGELFF,TGCAGCGCGGGACAGACGAACACCGGGGAGCTGTTTTTT
TRBJ1-5,TRBV6-5,NA,NA,CASRGDLIQPQHF,TGTGCCAGCCGCGGGGACCTTATTCAGCCCCAGCATTTT
TRBJ2-7,TRBV5-4,NA,NA,CASSLTGRSSYEQYF,TGTGCCAGCAGCTTAACAGGGAGAAGCTCCTACGAGCAGTACTTC
TRBJ2-1,TRBV2,NA,NA,CASSDSLGRGEQFF,TGTGCCAGCAGTGATTCTCTGGGGAGAGGTGAGCAGTTCTTC
TRBJ2-2,TRBV30,NA,NA,CAWTSYARGELFF,TGTGCCTGGACAAGCTACGCCCGGGGGGAGCTGTTTTTT
TRBJ1-2,TRBV11-2,NA,NA,CASSLAGYGYTF,TGTGCCAGCAGCTTGGCGGGGTATGGCTACACCTTC
TRBJ1-2,TRBV6-5,NA,TRBD1,CASSVVLGGKYGYTF,TGTGCCAGCAGCGTAGTTCTAGGGGGCAAGTATGGCTACACCTTC
TRBJ1-4,TRBV5-1,once,TRBD1,CASRPGGTTNEKLFF,TGCGCCAGCAGGCCAGGGGGGACAACTAATGAAAAACTGTTTTTT
TRBJ1-5,TRBV6-1,NA,TRBD1,CASTYRGNNQPQHF,TGTGCCAGCACTTACAGGGGTAACAATCAGCCCCAGCATTTT
TRBJ2-1,TRBV6-5,NA,NA,CASSLQGNNEQFF,TGTGCCAGCAGTTTGCAGGGGAACAATGAGCAGTTCTTC
TRBJ1-1,TRBV25-1,NA,NA,CASRPLTDNTEAFF,TGTGCCAGCAGACCCCTGACAGACAACACTGAAGCTTTCTTT
TRBJ2-1,TRBV28,NA,NA,CASSLSQGLGGEQFF,TGTGCCAGCAGTTTAAGTCAAGGATTAGGCGGGGAGCAGTTCTTC
TRBJ2-2,TRBV5-1,NA,TRBD2,CASMTSPNTGELFF,TGCGCCAGCATGACTAGCCCGAACACCGGGGAGCTGTTTTTT
TRBJ2-7,TRBV27,NA,TRBD1,CASSLTGAYHEQYF,TGTGCCAGCAGTTTAACAGGGGCGTACCACGAGCAGTACTTC
TRBJ2-4,TRBV6-1,NA,NA,CASRTLLNIQYF,TGTGCCAGCAGGACTTTACTCAACATTCAGTACTTC
TRBJ2-3,TRBV7-2,NA,NA,CASRNSGSGDTQYF,TGTGCCAGCAGGAACTCGGGGTCTGGAGATACGCAGTATTTT
TRBJ1-1,TRBV29-1,NA,NA,CSGSLQGGVTEAFF,TGCAGCGGGAGCTTACAGGGAGGGGTGACTGAAGCTTTCTTT
TRBJ1-2,TRBV30,few,TRBD1,CAWSATGGEFGYTF,TGTGCCTGGAGTGCGACAGGGGGCGAGTTTGGCTACACCTTC
TRBJ2-1,TRBV6-1,NA,TRBD1,CASRGTGYEQFF,TGTGCCAGCAGGGGGACAGGGTATGAGCAGTTCTTC
TRBJ2-7,TRBV7-2,NA,TRBD2,CASSLTSGSYEQYF,TGTGCCAGCAGCTTAACTAGCGGGAGTTACGAGCAGTACTTC
TRBJ2-3,TRBV2,NA,NA,CASRRGGPDTQYF,TGTGCCAGCAGGCGCGGGGGCCCAGATACGCAGTATTTT
TRBJ1-4,TRBV6-1,NA,NA,CASSEALGATNEKLFF,TGTGCCAGCAGTGAAGCGCTGGGCGCAACTAATGAAAAACTGTTTTTT
TRBJ2-3,TRBV5-4,NA,NA,CASSPQSSTDTQYF,TGTGCCAGCAGCCCACAGTCTAGCACAGATACGCAGTATTTT
TRBJ1-5,TRBV2,NA,NA,CASSLREGPQHF,TGTGCCAGCAGTTTACGCGAGGGTCCCCAGCATTTT
TRBJ2-7,TRBV14,NA,TRBD1,CASSRTGYEQYF,TGTGCCAGCAGCCGGACAGGGTACGAGCAGTACTTC
TRBJ1-1,TRBV28,NA,TRBD1,CASSPRTGRRTAGAFF,TGTGCCAGCAGCCCTAGGACAGGGAGGCGAACTGCGGGGGCTTTCTTT
TRBJ2-6,TRBV5-5,NA,TRBD2,CASSLVGGVSGANVLTF,TGTGCCAGCAGCTTGGTGGGGGGGGTTTCTGGGGCCAACGTCCTGACTTTC
TRBJ1-5,TRBV28,NA,NA,CASGFRGYYSNQPQHF,TGTGCCAGCGGGTTTAGGGGATATTATAGCAATCAGCCCCAGCATTTT
TRBJ1-4,TRBV7-8,NA,TRBD1,CASSRGSGTVGEKLFF,TGTGCCAGCAGCAGAGGATCCGGGACAGTTGGAGAAAAACTGTTTTTT
TRBJ2-1,TRBV28,once,NA,CASSWDGSVNNEQFF,TGTGCCAGCAGTTGGGACGGGAGTGTCAACAATGAGCAGTTCTTC
TRBJ2-7,TRBV6-6,NA,NA,CASSYALPDSYEQYF,TGTGCCAGCAGTTACGCCTTGCCAGACTCCTACGAGCAGTACTTC
TRBJ1-3,TRBV19,NA,TRBD1,CASERDREGNTIYF,TGTGCCAGTGAACGGGACAGGGAAGGAAACACCATATATTTT
TRBJ2-2,TRBV15,NA,NA,CATSRERTPNTGELFF,TGTGCCACCAGCAGAGAACGGACTCCTAACACCGGGGAGCTGTTTTTT
TRBJ2-7,TRBV13,NA,TRBD1,CASSRGTGGHEQYF,TGTGCCAGCAGCCGGGGGACAGGGGGACACGAGCAGTACTTC
TRBJ2-3,TRBV7-3,NA,TRBD2,CASSRSGGATDTQYF,TGTGCCAGCAGCCGAAGCGGGGGGGCCACAGATACGCAGTATTTT